This is a list of T cell receptor beta chains from one sample in a study of beta chain features in type 1 diabetes. Clones were sequenced by immunoSEQ multiplex PCR, and TCRdb holds only the in-frame ones, with some missing. The repertoire has a few hundred thousand clones, around 9.6% of them found once; the top ten carry roughly 0.54%. The source material was central memory CD4+ T cells from blood. These TCRs come from a man in his thirties or forties with type 1 diabetes. The CDR3 runs from the conserved cysteine through the conserved F or W. A D gene is named only where the DNA matches it firmly. Some rows have no size entry. The others give once, few or many, or a class for an expanded clone.

cdr3_nt: TGTGCCAGCAGTTTTGATTTCAGGGACCCCGCGATGGCTTTCTTT
cdr3_aa: CASSFDFRDPAMAFF
j_call: TRBJ1-1
v_call: TRBV27
d_call: NA
clone_size: NA

cdr3_nt: TGTGCCAGCAGCCAAGGGACGGGCCAAGAGACCCAGTACTTC
cdr3_aa: CASSQGTGQETQYF
j_call: TRBJ2-5
v_call: TRBV4-2
d_call: NA
clone_size: few

cdr3_nt: TGCGCCAGCAGCCAAGATCAAGGCTCTGGGGCCAACGTCCTGACTTTC
cdr3_aa: CASSQDQGSGANVLTF
j_call: TRBJ2-6
v_call: TRBV4-3
d_call: NA
clone_size: NA

cdr3_nt: TGTGCCAGCACTCGGGACGGCTACGAGCAGTACTTC
cdr3_aa: CASTRDGYEQYF
j_call: TRBJ2-7
v_call: TRBV9
d_call: NA
clone_size: NA

cdr3_nt: TGCGCCAGCAGCACACAAGGACAGGGAGCCACTGAAGCTTTCTTT
cdr3_aa: CASSTQGQGATEAFF
j_call: TRBJ1-1
v_call: TRBV5-1
d_call: TRBD1
clone_size: few

cdr3_nt: TGTGCCAGCAGCTTAGCAGGACTAGGCAACAATGAGCAGTTCTTC
cdr3_aa: CASSLAGLGNNEQFF
j_call: TRBJ2-1
v_call: TRBV11-1
d_call: TRBD2
clone_size: NA

cdr3_nt: TGCGCCAGCAGCTTCACTAGCGACCCCATCAATGAGCAGTTCTTC
cdr3_aa: CASSFTSDPINEQFF
j_call: TRBJ2-1
v_call: TRBV5-1
d_call: TRBD2
clone_size: many

cdr3_nt: TGCAGCGTCCTACCGACTAGTTTTACGCAGTATTTT
cdr3_aa: CSVLPTSFTQYF
j_call: TRBJ2-3
v_call: TRBV29-1
d_call: NA
clone_size: NA

cdr3_nt: TGTGCCAGCAACCAGGGCGGGAAGCAGTACCAAGAGACCCAGTACTTC
cdr3_aa: CASNQGGKQYQETQYF
j_call: TRBJ2-5
v_call: TRBV5-4
d_call: NA
clone_size: NA

cdr3_nt: TGTGCCAGCAGCTCCCCCAGGTCTAACTATGGCTACACCTTC
cdr3_aa: CASSSPRSNYGYTF
j_call: TRBJ1-2
v_call: TRBV11-2
d_call: NA
clone_size: few

cdr3_nt: TGTGCCAGCAGTTTGTGGCAGAAAAACATTCAGTACTTC
cdr3_aa: CASSLWQKNIQYF
j_call: TRBJ2-4
v_call: TRBV28
d_call: NA
clone_size: few

cdr3_nt: TGTGCCAGCAGCTTAGGGACAGATTATGCGGGCTACACCTTC
cdr3_aa: CASSLGTDYAGYTF
j_call: TRBJ1-2
v_call: TRBV11-2
d_call: NA
clone_size: NA

cdr3_nt: TGTGCCAGCAGCTTAGGACTAGCGAGCTACGAGCAGTACTTC
cdr3_aa: CASSLGLASYEQYF
j_call: TRBJ2-7
v_call: TRBV7-9
d_call: TRBD2
clone_size: few

cdr3_nt: TGCGCCAGCAGCTTGCGAGAAGCTAACTATGGCTACACCTTC
cdr3_aa: CASSLREANYGYTF
j_call: TRBJ1-2
v_call: TRBV5-1
d_call: NA
clone_size: few

cdr3_nt: TGTGCCAGCAGCTGGGGACTAGCGGGATCCTACAATGAGCAGTTCTTC
cdr3_aa: CASSWGLAGSYNEQFF
j_call: TRBJ2-1
v_call: TRBV13
d_call: TRBD2
clone_size: many

cdr3_nt: TGTGCCAGCTCACTTCATACTCCGAACACCGGGGAGCTGTTTTTT
cdr3_aa: CASSLHTPNTGELFF
j_call: TRBJ2-2
v_call: TRBV18
d_call: NA
clone_size: few

cdr3_nt: TGTGCCAGCAGTTGGACGGATAGCAATCAGCCCCAGCATTTT
cdr3_aa: CASSWTDSNQPQHF
j_call: TRBJ1-5
v_call: TRBV6-1
d_call: NA
clone_size: NA

cdr3_nt: TGTGCCAGCAGCTTGGGACAGCAAGAAGAGACCCAGTACTTC
cdr3_aa: CASSLGQQEETQYF
j_call: TRBJ2-5
v_call: TRBV5-5
d_call: NA
clone_size: few

cdr3_nt: TGTGCCAGCAGCCCAGGGGAGAATGAGCAGTTCTTC
cdr3_aa: CASSPGENEQFF
j_call: TRBJ2-1
v_call: TRBV11-3
d_call: NA
clone_size: NA

cdr3_nt: TGCGCCAGCAGGGAGGCGGGGCCCACCGGGGAGCTGTTTTTT
cdr3_aa: CASREAGPTGELFF
j_call: TRBJ2-2
v_call: TRBV5-1
d_call: NA
clone_size: few

cdr3_nt: TGTGCCAGCAGTTACCCAACGCGGGGTGTCAGTGAAAAACTGTTTTTT
cdr3_aa: CASSYPTRGVSEKLFF
j_call: TRBJ1-4
v_call: TRBV6-6
d_call: NA
clone_size: few

cdr3_nt: TGTGCCAGCAGCTTACCGAACCCTGGCGCTGAAGCTTTCTTT
cdr3_aa: CASSLPNPGAEAFF
j_call: TRBJ1-1
v_call: TRBV7-9
d_call: NA
clone_size: many

cdr3_nt: TGTGCCAGCAGTCGAGCCAAGTCTAGGGCCTACGAGCAGTACTTC
cdr3_aa: CASSRAKSRAYEQYF
j_call: TRBJ2-7
v_call: TRBV28
d_call: NA
clone_size: few

cdr3_nt: TGTGCCATCAGTCTTTCCTCGACAGGGGAAGATACGCAGTATTTT
cdr3_aa: CAISLSSTGEDTQYF
j_call: TRBJ2-3
v_call: TRBV10-3
d_call: TRBD1
clone_size: many

cdr3_nt: TGTGCCAGCAGCCAAGAGGGGGCTAGCGGGAGCACAGATACGCAGTATTTT
cdr3_aa: CASSQEGASGSTDTQYF
j_call: TRBJ2-3
v_call: TRBV4-2
d_call: TRBD2
clone_size: NA

cdr3_nt: TGTGCCAGCAGCCAAGAAGTCAGGGCTTACACAGATACGCAGTATTTT
cdr3_aa: CASSQEVRAYTDTQYF
j_call: TRBJ2-3
v_call: TRBV4-2
d_call: NA
clone_size: NA

cdr3_nt: TGTGCCAGCAGAATGACTGATTATGGCTACACCTTC
cdr3_aa: CASRMTDYGYTF
j_call: TRBJ1-2
v_call: TRBV28
d_call: NA
clone_size: NA

cdr3_nt: TGCGCCAGCAGTGAAGAATTTGGAGCTACGCGGCAAGAGGGGCAGTACTTC
cdr3_aa: CASSEEFGATRQEGQYF
j_call: TRBJ2-5
v_call: TRBV10-2
d_call: NA
clone_size: many

cdr3_nt: TGTGCCAGCAGCAAACGGGAGGACATCCCTAAATGCGTAAATACGCAGTATTTT
cdr3_aa: CASSKREDIPKCVNTQYF
j_call: TRBJ2-3
v_call: TRBV21-1
d_call: NA
clone_size: few

cdr3_nt: TGCGCCAGCAGCTTGGGTGCAGCGCTAGGTCGAGGCTACACCTTC
cdr3_aa: CASSLGAALGRGYTF
j_call: TRBJ1-2
v_call: TRBV5-1
d_call: NA
clone_size: NA

cdr3_nt: TGTGCCAGCAGCTTGAGCAGGGAGGGGGTCTACACCTTC
cdr3_aa: CASSLSREGVYTF
j_call: TRBJ1-2
v_call: TRBV5-4
d_call: NA
clone_size: NA

cdr3_nt: TGTGCCAGCAGCCGACGGACAGGCCTCAGTGGGGAGCAGTACTTC
cdr3_aa: CASSRRTGLSGEQYF
j_call: TRBJ2-7
v_call: TRBV7-2
d_call: TRBD1
clone_size: NA

cdr3_nt: TGTGCCAGCAGCCCCATTCTAGCGGGAGAGACCCAGTACTTC
cdr3_aa: CASSPILAGETQYF
j_call: TRBJ2-5
v_call: TRBV7-3
d_call: TRBD2
clone_size: NA

cdr3_nt: TGTGCCATCAGTGAGTCATCCAGGGGAGGGACTGAAGCTTTCTTT
cdr3_aa: CAISESSRGGTEAFF
j_call: TRBJ1-1
v_call: TRBV10-3
d_call: NA
clone_size: NA

cdr3_nt: TGTGCCAGCTCACGTAGCGGGAGTACAGATACGCAGTATTTT
cdr3_aa: CASSRSGSTDTQYF
j_call: TRBJ2-3
v_call: TRBV18
d_call: TRBD2
clone_size: many

cdr3_nt: TGTGCCAGCAGAGACCAACGGGTCCTTGGGGAGACCCAGTACTTC
cdr3_aa: CASRDQRVLGETQYF
j_call: TRBJ2-5
v_call: TRBV28
d_call: NA
clone_size: few

cdr3_nt: TGTGCCAGCTCACAGCGCAGGGGGCACGGCACAGATACGCAGTATTTT
cdr3_aa: CASSQRRGHGTDTQYF
j_call: TRBJ2-3
v_call: TRBV18
d_call: TRBD1
clone_size: many

cdr3_nt: TGTGCCAGCAGGGACAGGAACACTGAAGCTTTCTTT
cdr3_aa: CASRDRNTEAFF
j_call: TRBJ1-1
v_call: TRBV28
d_call: NA
clone_size: few

cdr3_nt: TGTGCCAGCAGTTTATTGAGCAGCGATAGCAATCAGCCCCAGCATTTT
cdr3_aa: CASSLLSSDSNQPQHF
j_call: TRBJ1-5
v_call: TRBV27
d_call: NA
clone_size: once

cdr3_nt: TGTGCCAGCAGCTTACAAAGGGACATAAATGGCTACACCTTC
cdr3_aa: CASSLQRDINGYTF
j_call: TRBJ1-2
v_call: TRBV7-9
d_call: NA
clone_size: NA

cdr3_nt: TGTGCCAGCAGCTTAAGGGACAGGGCGTCTGTTGGGCAGTTCTTC
cdr3_aa: CASSLRDRASVGQFF
j_call: TRBJ2-1
v_call: TRBV13
d_call: TRBD1
clone_size: many

cdr3_nt: TGTGCCAGCAGTGACCGGACTAGCGGATCTAGCACAGATACGCAGTATTTT
cdr3_aa: CASSDRTSGSSTDTQYF
j_call: TRBJ2-3
v_call: TRBV13
d_call: TRBD2
clone_size: few

cdr3_nt: TGTGCCAGCAGTTTTACAGGGGGCACTGAAGCTTTCTTT
cdr3_aa: CASSFTGGTEAFF
j_call: TRBJ1-1
v_call: TRBV28
d_call: TRBD1
clone_size: NA

cdr3_nt: TGTGCCAGTCAGGGATTCACTAATGAAAAACTGTTTTTT
cdr3_aa: CASQGFTNEKLFF
j_call: TRBJ1-4
v_call: TRBV19
d_call: NA
clone_size: NA

cdr3_nt: TGTGCCAGCAGCTCGACCGGGACTAGAGGTGGTGAGCAGTTCTTC
cdr3_aa: CASSSTGTRGGEQFF
j_call: TRBJ2-1
v_call: TRBV7-2
d_call: TRBD2
clone_size: NA